This T cell receptor beta chain was captured by sequencing in a study of Graves' ophthalmopathy and Graves' hyperthyroidism. Points on this clonotype: A read error is possible here, since a much larger clone lies one base away.

The hyperthyroidism patients had a new diagnosis of under 2 months' duration and were aged 18 to 65. TCR beta CDR3 amplification used RNA transcripts. First-round RT-PCR relied on HTBI primers, and a second-round multiplex PCR came next. TCRdb reprocessed the multiplex PCR reads with MiXCR, giving one entry per CDR3 protein. The sample includes over a million distinct CDR3 sequences, about 36% of them seen just once. Per germline, CDR1 DFQATT and CDR2 SNEGSKA (reference sequence). The germline V and J ends were trimmed by 4 bases and 4 bases, with 10 bases remaining between them. The CDR3 sequence is 12 residues long.

The chain carries TRBV20-1 and TRBJ1-1; D uncertain. Specimen: peripheral blood or thyroid tissue (not recorded which). The receptor was derived from an adult man with Graves' hyperthyroidism. The CDR3 coding sequence is TGCAGTGCTATGCCAGCGAGCACTGAAGCTTTCTTT. It specifies CSAMPASTEAFF.